This entry lists 21 T cell receptor beta chains sequenced from one sample in a study of siplizumab effects on memory and regulatory T cells. Generated by immunoSEQ multiplex PCR, the TCRdb table keeps only in-frame clones and is missing some. The sample lists more than 95,000 clones, about 94% occurring once. Specimen: non-Treg CD4+ T cells sorted from blood. The source of these receptors is a human donor in good health.

This chain connects TRBV5-1 to TRBJ2-3; the D is unclear. CDR1 is SGHRS, CDR2 YFSETQ, per germline. V lost 2 bases and J lost 6, with 13 bases in between. The CDR3 consists of 14 residues. The CDR3 here is CASSFRDWVDTQYF. The CDR3 nucleotides read TGCGCCAGCAGCTTCAGAGACTGGGTGGATACGCAGTATTTT.

The J gene is TRBJ1-2, the V gene TRBV5-4, with D possibly being TRBD1 (5 bases). Germline V gene data show CDR1 as SGHNT and CDR2 as YYREEE (reference sequence). V dropped 0 bases and J dropped 4 bases, with 10 bases sitting between them. The CDR3 runs 14 residues. The chain's CDR3 is CASSLDAGPYGYTF. In nucleotides, the CDR3 is TGTGCCAGCAGCTTGGATGCAGGGCCCTATGGCTACACCTTC.

This clone was seen a single time. The chain is built from TRBV18 and TRBJ2-5, with 8 nucleotides matching TRBD2. The length of the CDR3 is 16 residues. V lost 4 bases, J lost 2 bases, and 9 bases stayed unmatched. The germline V gene encodes CDR1 KGHSH and CDR2 LQKENI. The CDR3 loop reads CASSLYSGNTQETQYF. The CDR3 DNA reads TGTGCCAGCTCACTTTATAGCGGGAATACTCAAGAGACCCAGTACTTC.

The chain carries TRBV6-1 and TRBJ2-3; possibly TRBD1 for D (5 bases). The V end lost 0 bases, the J end lost 2 bases, and 9 bases lay between the germline ends. The CDR3 sequence is 15 residues long. CDR1 MNHNS and CDR2 SASEGT come from the germline V gene. The DNA for the CDR3 is TGTGCCAGCAGTGAAGCGGCCAGGGTCACAGATACGCAGTATTTT. Its protein is CASSEAARVTDTQYF.

The gene calls are TRBV7-2 and TRBJ2-5; D unclear. The length of the CDR3 is 12 residues. The germline V gene encodes CDR1 SGHTA and CDR2 FQGNSA. V was pared by 5 bases and J by 0 bases, with 4 bases between. CDR3 sequence (DNA): TGTGCCAGCAGCCCGTACCAAGAGACCCAGTACTTC. Translating gives CASSPYQETQYF.

This chain uses TRBV7-3 with TRBJ2-6, with D tentatively TRBD1 (5 bases). Between the trimmed V and J ends, which lost 4 bases and 0 bases, there was a span of 13 bases. The CDR3 runs to 17 residues. CDR1 and CDR2 (germline): SGHTA, FQGTGA. The DNA for the CDR3 is TGTGCCAGCAGCTCCCGCAGGGCCCACTCTGGGGCCAACGTCCTGACTTTC. Protein product: CASSSRRAHSGANVLTF.

The chain couples TRBV5-1 to TRBJ2-5; TRBD1 might be the D (5 bases). CDR1 and CDR2 (germline): SGHRS, YFSETQ. The CDR3 is made up of 14 amino acids. V was shortened by 0 bases and J by 2 bases, with 8 bases between the two germline ends. The DNA for the CDR3 is TGCGCCAGCAGCTTGGCCAGGGCACAAGAGACCCAGTACTTC. This codes for CASSLARAQETQYF.

DNA of the CDR3: TGTGCCAGCACTACTGGTGGCACCATATATTTT. Translation: CASTTGGTIYF. The chain combines TRBV7-9 with TRBJ1-3, with D hard to call. Trimming pared 7 bases from V and 9 bases from J, leaving 10 bases between. CDR3 length equals 11 residues. CDR1 SEHNR and CDR2 FQNEAQ come from the germline V gene (reference sequence). Supplemented by reference TRBV7-9 and TRBJ1-3, the full variable domain reads DTGVSQNPRHKITKRGQNVTFRCDPISEHNRLYWYRQTLGQGPEFLTYFQNEAQLEKSRLLSDRFSAERPKGSFSTLEIQRTEQGDSAMYLCASTTGGTIYFGEGSWLTVV.

The J gene is TRBJ2-3, the V gene TRBV2, with 9 nucleotides matching TRBD1. The germline CDR1 and CDR2 sequences are SNHLY and FYNNEI. Trimming cost V 5 bases and J 3 bases; bases outside gene matches: 3. The CDR3 is made up of 14 amino acids. Written as DNA, the CDR3 is TGTGCCAGCAGTTTACAGGGGGCAACAGATACGCAGTATTTT. The encoded protein is CASSLQGATDTQYF. Full variable domain (remainder filled in from reference TRBV2 and TRBJ2-3): EPEVTQTPSHQVTQMGQEVILRCVPISNHLYFYWYRQILGQKVEFLVSFYNNEISEKSEIFDDQFSVERPDGSNFTLKIRSTKLEDSAMYFCASSLQGATDTQYFGPGTRLTVL.

The chain combines TRBV10-3 with TRBJ1-5; D is unresolved. This CDR3 region has 13 residues. Germline CDR1 reads ENHRY; CDR2 reads SYGVKD. Trimming stripped 0 bases from V and 4 bases from J, with 4 bases between. The CDR3 coding sequence is TGTGCCATCAGTGAGTCGAGAAATCAGCCCCAGCATTTT. Protein product: CAISESRNQPQHF.

The chain links TRBV5-8 to TRBJ2-3, with TRBD2 identical over 10 bases. Germline CDR1 reads SGHTS; CDR2 reads YDEGEE. With 4 bases clipped from V and 6 bases from J, the junction kept 5 bases outside the gene matches. CDR3 length: 14 residues. Here the CDR3 DNA reads TGTGCCAGCAGCAAGGGACTAGCGTCGGATACGCAGTATTTT. This sequence encodes CASSKGLASDTQYF.

This clone was counted once. V is TRBV10-3 and J is TRBJ1-2, with TRBD1 matching over 9 bases. V was clipped by 3 bases and J by 6 bases; unmatched bases: 8. Germline V lookup: CDR1 ENHRY, CDR2 SYGVKD. The CDR3 runs to 15 residues. CDR3 coding DNA: TGTGCCATCAGTGATTGGACAGGGGCGGCGGATGGCTACACCTTC. Residues: CAISDWTGAADGYTF.

The V call is TRBV6-1, the J call TRBJ2-5, with 8 bases fitting TRBD1. CDR1 MNHNS and CDR2 SASEGT come from the germline V gene. With 7 bases clipped from V and 0 bases from J, the junction kept 4 bases outside the gene matches. The CDR3 consists of 14 residues. CDR3 DNA: TGTGCCAGCACCTCGACAGGGGACCAAGAGACCCAGTACTTC. This sequence encodes CASTSTGDQETQYF.

This chain joins TRBV5-1 and TRBJ2-3; TRBD2 matches at 14 bases. The junction had 6 bases not matched to a gene; V was cut back by 4 bases and J by 5 bases. Germline V lookup: CDR1 SGHRS, CDR2 YFSETQ. The CDR3 contains 16 residues. The DNA for the CDR3 is TGCGCCAGCAGCCCCGGGACTAGCGGGAGATTAGATACGCAGTATTTT. Amino acids: CASSPGTSGRLDTQYF.

The chain recombines TRBV27 with TRBJ2-3, with TRBD2 identical over 9 bases. The V gene's germline CDR1 is MNHEY and CDR2 SMNVEV (reference sequence). V lost 5 bases to trimming and J lost 2 bases; unmatched junction nucleotides: 11. This CDR3 is 17 amino acids long. CDR3 nucleotides: TGTGCCAGCAGTGATGAGCGGGAGGCCCTCTTCACAGATACGCAGTATTTT. Translation gives CASSDEREALFTDTQYF.

The rearrangement uses TRBV7-7 and TRBJ2-1; a weak D match, TRBD2 (6 bases). Trimming took 3 bases from V and 7 from J, leaving 10 bases between them. The CDR3 contains 13 residues. Germline V gene data show CDR1 as SSHAT and CDR2 as FNYEAQ (reference sequence). CDR3 amino acids: CASSFGGANEQFF. In nucleotides, the CDR3 is TGTGCCAGCAGCTTTGGAGGGGCGAATGAGCAGTTCTTC.

The rearrangement links TRBV7-7 to TRBJ2-7; TRBD1 aligns across 9 bases. CDR3 size: 17 residues. Trimming took 0 bases from V and 4 from J; bases not matched to a gene: 10. Germline assignment: CDR1 SSHAT and CDR2 FNYEAQ (reference sequence). CDR3 bases: TGTGCCAGCAGCTTAGCGTTAAGCGGGACAGGGTTATACGAGCAGTACTTC. Its translation is CASSLALSGTGLYEQYF.

This chain joins TRBV6-1 and TRBJ1-1, with a possible D match to TRBD1 (6 bases). V was shortened by 4 bases and J by 4 bases, with 10 bases between the two germline ends. CDR3 size: 13 residues. Germline V gives CDR1 MNHNS, CDR2 SASEGT. CDR3 protein: CASSVTGPTEAFF. The DNA of the CDR3 is TGTGCCAGCAGTGTTACAGGGCCCACTGAAGCTTTCTTT.

V is TRBV18 and J is TRBJ1-4; D not resolved. The CDR3 contains 15 residues. Germline V CDR1 and CDR2: KGHSH, LQKENI. V was shortened by 5 bases and J by 0 bases, with 10 bases between the two germline ends. This CDR3 is CASSSDGTTNEKLFF. CDR3 coding DNA: TGTGCCAGCTCATCGGACGGAACAACTAATGAAAAACTGTTTTTT. The whole variable domain, filled in from reference TRBV18 and TRBJ1-4, reads NAGVMQNPRHLVRRRGQEARLRCSPMKGHSHVYWYRQLPEEGLKFMVYLQKENIIDESGMPKERFSAEFPKEGPSILRIQQVVRGDSAAYFCASSSDGTTNEKLFFGSGTQLSVL.

V usage is TRBV27 and J usage is TRBJ2-5, with unresolved D. This CDR3 is built from 13 residues. V lost 7 bases and J 0 bases, leaving 9 bases between the germline ends. Germline V lookup: CDR1 MNHEY, CDR2 SMNVEV (reference sequence). The CDR3 region has the DNA TGTGCCAGCAAATTACAGAACCAAGAGACCCAGTACTTC. It codes for CASKLQNQETQYF.

This clone was seen a single time. J is TRBJ1-1 and V is TRBV18; D uncertain. With 1 base removed from V and 4 bases from J, the gap between germline ends came to 13 bases. The germline V gene has CDR1 KGHSH and CDR2 LQKENI. This CDR3 is built from 15 residues. The CDR3: CASSPQGQAGTEAFF. DNA of the CDR3: TGTGCCAGCTCACCACAGGGTCAGGCGGGCACTGAAGCTTTCTTT.